A single sample is the source of the 4 T cell receptor beta chains below, sequenced in a study of radiotherapy plus CTLA-4 blockade in lung cancer. TCRdb's table, derived via immunoSEQ multiplex PCR, lists solely in-frame clones and lacks some. Of approximately 77,000 clones listed, approximately 80% are singletons. Sequenced here: peripheral blood, sampled from a patient treated with radiotherapy plus ipilimumab. These receptors were taken from a human donor with non-small cell lung cancer who had stable disease on radiotherapy plus ipilimumab.

The V gene is TRBV28, the J gene TRBJ1-2, with 7 bases fitting TRBD1. CDR1 is MDHEN, CDR2 SYDVKM, per germline. This CDR3 is 15 amino acids long. The trim removed 4 bases at V and 3 bases at J, leaving 8 bases unmatched. The chain's CDR3 is CASSSMTGLDYGYTF. Written as DNA, the CDR3 is TGTGCCAGCAGTTCGATGACAGGGTTGGACTATGGCTACACCTTC.

V is TRBV19 and J is TRBJ1-1; possible D gene TRBD1, 6 bases. This CDR3 region has 15 residues. Germline V gene sequence: CDR1 LNHDA, CDR2 SQIVND (reference sequence). Trimming pared 7 bases from V and 2 bases from J, leaving 17 bases between. The CDR3, as DNA: TGTGCCAGTAAAGTGGGGGCCCTATCTAACACTGAAGCTTTCTTT. This gives the protein CASKVGALSNTEAFF. The entire variable domain, with the rest obtained from reference TRBV19 and TRBJ1-1, is as follows: DGGITQSPKYLFRKEGQNVTLSCEQNLNHDAMYWYRQDPGQGLRLIYYSQIVNDFQKGDIAEGYSVSREKKESFPLTVTSAQKNPTAFYLCASKVGALSNTEAFFGQGTRLTVV.

V gene TRBV29-1 combines with J gene TRBJ1-2, with D possibly matching TRBD1 (6 bases). In germline, CDR1 is SQVTM, CDR2 ANQGSEA. The CDR3 spans 15 residues. Trimming shortened V by 8 bases and J by 6 bases, and 25 bases separated the two germline ends. CDR3 DNA: TGCAGCATCGACGGAGGGGGACTCGGTAGGGATGGCTACACCTTC. Translation: CSIDGGGLGRDGYTF.

This clone was observed a handful of times. CDR3 region: CASSGAGAGNEQFF. The CDR3 coding sequence is TGCGCCAGCAGTGGAGCGGGAGCAGGAAATGAGCAGTTCTTC. The rearrangement uses TRBV10-2 and TRBJ2-1; the match to TRBD2 covers 8 bases. CDR1 is WSHSY and CDR2 is SAAADI in the germline V gene. The junction had 6 bases not matched to a gene; V was cut back by 4 bases and J by 7 bases. This CDR3 is built from 14 residues.